This T cell receptor beta chain was captured in a study of control samples from healthy donors and cancer patients. The CDR3 consists of 13 residues. Germline V CDR1 and CDR2: GTSNPN, SVGIG (reference sequence). V dropped 2 bases and J dropped 7 bases, with 12 bases sitting between them. Some clones are missing from TCRdb's copy, which holds only in-frame ones; the method was immunoSEQ multiplex PCR. The data show roughly 100,000 clones, with roughly 89% seen just once and under 20% held by the top ten. The TCR sequence derives from a man aged 60 to 75 with lung cancer. The genes are TRBV30 and TRBJ1-5; the D gene is possibly TRBD1 (5 bases). Sequencing used PBMCs. CDR3 amino acids: CAWSLSRVQPQHF. The DNA for the CDR3 is TGTGCCTGGAGTTTGAGCAGGGTGCAGCCCCAGCATTTT. Variable domain in full (rest from reference TRBV30 and TRBJ1-5): SQTIHQWPATLVQPVGSPLSLECTVEGTSNPNLYWYRQAAGRGLQLLFYSVGIGQISSEVPQNLSASRPQDRQFILSSKKLLLSDSGFYLCAWSLSRVQPQHFGDGTRLSIL.